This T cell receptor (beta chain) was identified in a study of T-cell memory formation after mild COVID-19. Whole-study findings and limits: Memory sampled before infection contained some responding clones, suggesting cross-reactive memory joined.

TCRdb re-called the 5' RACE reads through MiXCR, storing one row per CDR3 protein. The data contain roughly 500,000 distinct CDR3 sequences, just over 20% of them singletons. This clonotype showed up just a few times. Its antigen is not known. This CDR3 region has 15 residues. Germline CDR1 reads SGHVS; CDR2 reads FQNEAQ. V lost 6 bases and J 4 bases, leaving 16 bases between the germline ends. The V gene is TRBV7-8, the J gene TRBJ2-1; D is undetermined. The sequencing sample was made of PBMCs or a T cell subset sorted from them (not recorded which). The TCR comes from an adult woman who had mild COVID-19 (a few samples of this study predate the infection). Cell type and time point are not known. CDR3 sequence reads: CASRPARVGYNEQFF. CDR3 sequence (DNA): TGTGCCAGCAGACCCGCTAGGGTGGGTTACAATGAGCAGTTCTTC.